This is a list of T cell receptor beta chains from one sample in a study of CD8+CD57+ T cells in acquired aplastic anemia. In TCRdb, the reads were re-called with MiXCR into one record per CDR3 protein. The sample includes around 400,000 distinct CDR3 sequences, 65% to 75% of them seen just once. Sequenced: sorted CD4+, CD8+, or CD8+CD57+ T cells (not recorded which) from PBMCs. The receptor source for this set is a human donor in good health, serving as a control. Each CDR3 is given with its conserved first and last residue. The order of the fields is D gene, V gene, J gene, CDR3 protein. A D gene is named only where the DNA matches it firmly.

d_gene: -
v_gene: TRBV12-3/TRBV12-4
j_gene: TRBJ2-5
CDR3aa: CASSLGQRETQYF

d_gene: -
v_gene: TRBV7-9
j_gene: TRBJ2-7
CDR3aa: CASSPKGRGPYEQYF

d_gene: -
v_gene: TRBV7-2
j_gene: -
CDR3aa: CASSVRTEEYQFF

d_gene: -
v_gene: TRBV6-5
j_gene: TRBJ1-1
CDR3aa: CASSTGSGLNTEAFF

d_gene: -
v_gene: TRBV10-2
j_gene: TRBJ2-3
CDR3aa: CASTRADTQYF

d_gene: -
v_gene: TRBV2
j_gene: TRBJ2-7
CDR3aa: CASMFGAPTEQYF

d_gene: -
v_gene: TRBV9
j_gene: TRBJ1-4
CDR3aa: CASSLEGINETLFF

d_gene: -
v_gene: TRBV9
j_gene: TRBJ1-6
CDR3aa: CASSLGEYKSTLHF

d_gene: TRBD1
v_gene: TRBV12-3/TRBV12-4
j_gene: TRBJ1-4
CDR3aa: CASSLTGVGSREKLFF

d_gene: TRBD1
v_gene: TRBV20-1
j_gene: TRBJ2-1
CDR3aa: CSAPDRGERGSPYNEQFF

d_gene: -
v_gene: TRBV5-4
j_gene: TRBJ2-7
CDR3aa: CATGEWVGNF

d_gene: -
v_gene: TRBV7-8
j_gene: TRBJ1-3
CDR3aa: CASSLVNTGSEDTIYF

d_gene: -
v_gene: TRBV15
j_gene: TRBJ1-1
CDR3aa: CASSGEVWGITEASF

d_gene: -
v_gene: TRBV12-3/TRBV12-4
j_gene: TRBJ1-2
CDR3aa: CASIAGGSRYGYTF

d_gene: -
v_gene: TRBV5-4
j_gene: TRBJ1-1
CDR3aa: CASSLERRYTEAFF

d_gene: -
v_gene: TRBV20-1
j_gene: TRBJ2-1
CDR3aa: CSARDTFGENEQFF

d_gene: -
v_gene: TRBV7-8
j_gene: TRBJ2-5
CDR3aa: CASSSERQRTHYF

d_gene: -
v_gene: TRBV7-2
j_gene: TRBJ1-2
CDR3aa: CASSRDLVDYGYTF

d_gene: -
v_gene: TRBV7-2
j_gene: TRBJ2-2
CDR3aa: CASSWPSGTGELFF

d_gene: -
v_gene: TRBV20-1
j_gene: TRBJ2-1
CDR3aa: CSARRQGRKNEQFF

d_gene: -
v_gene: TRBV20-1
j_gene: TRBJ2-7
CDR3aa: CSASHRTTYEQYF

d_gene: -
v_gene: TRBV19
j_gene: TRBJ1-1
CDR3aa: CASKRRDTNTEAFF

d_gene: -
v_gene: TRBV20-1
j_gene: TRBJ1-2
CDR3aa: CSASGRGRHNGYTF

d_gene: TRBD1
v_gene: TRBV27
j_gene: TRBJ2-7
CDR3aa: CASSMDRGVLYF

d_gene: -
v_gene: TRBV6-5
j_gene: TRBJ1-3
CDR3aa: CASSYSSSGNTIYF

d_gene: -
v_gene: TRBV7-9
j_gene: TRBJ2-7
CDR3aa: CASSGDEDSHEQYF

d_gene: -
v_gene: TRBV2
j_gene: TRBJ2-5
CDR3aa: CARSLDGTQYF

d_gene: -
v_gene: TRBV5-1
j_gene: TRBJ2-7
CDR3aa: CASREGQPFEQYF

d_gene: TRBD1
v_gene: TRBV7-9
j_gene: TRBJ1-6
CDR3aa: CASTWGDRANSPHHF

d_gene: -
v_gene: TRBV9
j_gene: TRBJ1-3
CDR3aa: CASSVGSGDGNTIYF

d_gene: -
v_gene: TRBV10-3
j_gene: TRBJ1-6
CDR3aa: CATGAPLHF

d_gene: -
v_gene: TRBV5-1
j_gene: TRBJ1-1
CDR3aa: CASSLAQTPVAFF

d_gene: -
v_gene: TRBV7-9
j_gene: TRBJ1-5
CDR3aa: CASSTGGQPQHF

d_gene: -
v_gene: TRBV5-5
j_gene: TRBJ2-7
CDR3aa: CASSSSTRGYEQYF

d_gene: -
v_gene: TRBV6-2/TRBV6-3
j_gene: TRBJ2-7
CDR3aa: CASFEGTGKYEQYF

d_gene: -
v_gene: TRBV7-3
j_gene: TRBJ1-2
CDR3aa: CASSLGEGGYAYLF

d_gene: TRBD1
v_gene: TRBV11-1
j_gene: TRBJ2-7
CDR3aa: CASSSHLVGTGHYEQYF

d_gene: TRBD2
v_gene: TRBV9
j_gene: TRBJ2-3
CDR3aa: CASSVSGLVSARSDTQYF

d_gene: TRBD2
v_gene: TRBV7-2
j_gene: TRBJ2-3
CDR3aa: CASSLGGRPDTQYF

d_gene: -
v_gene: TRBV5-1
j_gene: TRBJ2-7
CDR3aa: CASSRADVNTEQYF

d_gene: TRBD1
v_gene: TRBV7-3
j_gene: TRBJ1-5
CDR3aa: CASSPMQGQPKHF

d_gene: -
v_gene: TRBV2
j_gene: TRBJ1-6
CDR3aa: CASSVGDRTSAFYF

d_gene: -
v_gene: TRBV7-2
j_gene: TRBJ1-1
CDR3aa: CASSFGNNPEAFF

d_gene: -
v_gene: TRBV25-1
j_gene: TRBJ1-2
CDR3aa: CASSATRGEDSGYYF

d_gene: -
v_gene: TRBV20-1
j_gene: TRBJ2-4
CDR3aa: CSAIPGPEVQYF

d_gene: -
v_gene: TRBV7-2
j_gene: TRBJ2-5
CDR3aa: CASSAEQDHRRETQYF

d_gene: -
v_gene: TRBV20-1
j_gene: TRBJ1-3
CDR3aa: CSARDHSRNSIYF

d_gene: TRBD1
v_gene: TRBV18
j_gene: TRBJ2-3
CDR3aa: CASSPGQDPDTQYF

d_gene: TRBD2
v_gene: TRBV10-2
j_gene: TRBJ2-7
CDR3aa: CASSVAGGYDQYF